The next 5 T cell receptor beta chains were all read from a single sample in a study of post-analysis software for immune sequencing data. Built from TCR beta cDNA, the libraries had unique molecular identifiers in them. TCRdb re-derived calls from the PCR reads in MiXCR, one entry per CDR3 protein. In the table there are about 160,000 distinct CDR3 sequences, about 34% of which are singletons. The sample consisted of blood, taken after autologous hematopoietic stem cell transplantation. The receptors stem from a girl between 10 and 17 years old with multiple sclerosis.

At least ten counts were recorded for this clonotype. This chain joins TRBV27 and TRBJ1-2, with no clear D. This CDR3 contains 11 residues. V lost 8 bases to trimming and J lost 4 bases, with 8 bases between them. Germline V lookup: CDR1 MNHEY, CDR2 SMNVEV (reference sequence). CDR3 protein: CASGESYGYTF. In DNA, the CDR3 is TGTGCCAGCGGGGAATCCTATGGCTACACCTTC.

The chain has TRBV7-6 and TRBJ2-1, with 16 bases matching TRBD2. Germline V gene lookup returns CDR1 SGHVS and CDR2 FNYEAQ. V was pared by 6 bases and J by 7 bases, with 12 bases of the junction left unmatched. There are 18 residues in the CDR3. As DNA, the CDR3 is TGTGCCAGCAGTTCTTTTGGGACTAGCGGGAGGGCCAGGAATGAGCAGTTCTTC. It yields the protein CASSSFGTSGRARNEQFF.

There are a few counts of this clonotype. This chain joins TRBV29-1 and TRBJ2-3, with D possibly TRBD2 on 5 matching bases. Trimming left V 0 bases short and J 0 bases short, with 13 bases between. The CDR3 totals 16 residues. CDR1 SQVTM and CDR2 ANQGSEA come from the germline V gene. In DNA form, the CDR3 reads TGCAGCGTTGAAGATTCGGGTACTAGAAGCACAGATACGCAGTATTTT. It translates to CSVEDSGTRSTDTQYF.

This clonotype was seen only a few times. The rearrangement joins TRBV5-1 to TRBJ2-2, with 8 bases aligning to TRBD2. The CDR3 is 15 residues long. In germline, CDR1 is SGHRS, CDR2 YFSETQ. With 3 bases clipped from V and 6 bases from J, the junction kept 7 bases outside the gene matches. CDR3 nucleotides: TGCGCCAGCAGCTCGGGAGGGCCTGCCTCCGGGGAGCTGTTTTTT. Translating it yields CASSSGGPASGELFF.

V usage is TRBV5-1 and J usage is TRBJ1-2, with 8 bases matching TRBD1. Germline assignment: CDR1 SGHRS and CDR2 YFSETQ. V lost 1 base and J lost 7; bases outside the gene matches: 9. The CDR3 has 15 amino acids. The CDR3, as DNA: TGCGCCAGCAGCTTGTCAGGGGGCGAGGATCCTGGCTACACCTTC. It is translated as CASSLSGGEDPGYTF.